A single sample gave rise to the 24 T cell receptor beta chains below, sequenced in a study of T cells in localized non-small cell lung cancer. TCRdb keeps only in-frame clones here, not all; method: immunoSEQ multiplex PCR. The data contain approximately 28,000 clones, 88% of them singletons. Specimen: peripheral blood mononuclear cells, collected before any cancer treatment. These receptors all come from a woman aged 35-70 years with stage III lung adenocarcinoma.

V is TRBV18 and J is TRBJ2-4; D uncertain. Deletions cut 0 bases from V and 9 bases from J, with 12 bases between. This CDR3 has 14 amino acids. Germline CDR1 KGHSH, CDR2 LQKENI. This CDR3 reads CASSPPSVQSIQYF. CDR3 DNA: TGTGCCAGCTCACCACCGTCCGTACAGTCCATTCAGTACTTC.

Comment on this clone: At one of its ends the junction is not consistent with the germline gene, which may arise from a read error. This chain joins TRBV2 and TRBJ2-7, with D perhaps matching TRBD2 (5 bases). The CDR3 runs 12 residues. Germline loops: CDR1 SNHLY, CDR2 FYNNEI. CDR3 DNA sequence: TGTGCCAGCAGTAACACGGGGTCCCCTTATGGCTTC. As protein: CASSNTGSPYGF.

This clone was seen only once. This CDR3 reads CASSPRGGSGELFF. The DNA for the CDR3 is TGTGCCAGTAGCCCTAGGGGGGGATCTGGGGAGCTGTTTTTT. The rearrangement uses TRBV19 and TRBJ2-2; possible D gene TRBD2, 7 bases. Germline V gene sequence: CDR1 LNHDA, CDR2 SQIVND (reference sequence). This CDR3 is 14 amino acids long. V lost 6 bases and J 8 bases, leaving 16 bases between the germline ends.

The rearrangement links TRBV6-5 to TRBJ2-5, with no clear D. This CDR3 spans 12 amino acids. Trimming shortened V by 7 bases and J by 7 bases, and 13 bases separated the two germline ends. Germline values: CDR1 MNHEY, CDR2 SVGAGI. The CDR3 here is CASTELVGTQYF. In nucleotides, the CDR3 is TGTGCCAGCACCGAGTTGGTGGGGACCCAGTACTTC.

The genes are TRBV2 and TRBJ1-2; 8 bases agree with TRBD1. CDR3 length: 13 amino acids. V lost 6 bases to trimming and J lost 6 bases; unmatched junction nucleotides: 6. CDR1 and CDR2 from the germline V gene are SNHLY and FYNNEI. As DNA, the CDR3 is TGTGCCAGCAGCAGGACAGGGCTGAATGGCTACACCTTC. Its translation: CASSRTGLNGYTF.

In regard to this clone: The junction departs from the called germline gene at one end, perhaps through a read error. The chain recombines TRBV7-7 with TRBJ2-5; possibly TRBD1 for D (8 bases). The CDR3 has 15 amino acids. Looked up from germline, CDR1 is SSHAT and CDR2 is FNYEAQ (reference sequence). The chain's CDR3 is CASSPTGGGRETQYF. The DNA of the CDR3 is TGTGCTAGCAGCCCTACAGGGGGGGGTCGAGAGACCCAGTACTTC.

V gene TRBV27 combines with J gene TRBJ1-1; no clear D gene. This CDR3 region has 14 residues. Germline CDR1 reads MNHEY; CDR2 reads SMNVEV (reference sequence). The germline V and J ends were trimmed by 3 bases and 5 bases, with 13 bases remaining between them. Here the CDR3 DNA reads TGTGCCAGCAGTTTTTTTGGGCCTGGGACTGAAGCTTTCTTT. Amino acids: CASSFFGPGTEAFF.

V gene TRBV21-1 combines with J gene TRBJ2-3; the D call TRBD1 from the table was never checked on the DNA. TRBV21-1 is a pseudogene locus. This CDR3 contains 14 residues. The CDR3 DNA is TGTGCCAGCAGCAAAGTGGGCTTCACAGATACGCAGTATTTT. The encoded protein is CASSKVGFTDTQYF.

The chain recombines TRBV5-1 with TRBJ1-1; the D gene is possibly TRBD1 (5 bases). The germline V gene has CDR1 SGHRS and CDR2 YFSETQ. Deletions cut 0 bases from V and 3 bases from J, with 6 bases between. The CDR3 length is 13 residues. The CDR3 region has the DNA TGCGCCAGCAGCTTGGAACAGGACACTGAAGCTTTCTTT. As protein: CASSLEQDTEAFF.

The rearrangement uses TRBV6-6 and TRBJ2-3, with TRBD2 matching over 9 bases. The germline V gene encodes CDR1 MNHNY and CDR2 SVGAGI (reference sequence). The V gene end was trimmed by 4 bases and the J gene end by 4 bases; junction bases not matched to a gene: 6. The CDR3 covers 15 residues. The CDR3 protein is CASSFAGGGPDTQYF. In DNA, the CDR3 is TGTGCCAGCAGTTTTGCGGGGGGGGGCCCAGATACGCAGTATTTT.

J is TRBJ2-5 and V is TRBV15, with D perhaps TRBD1 (6 bases). The CDR3 consists of 16 residues. Trimming cost V 2 bases and J 5 bases, with 18 bases left between them. Germline CDR1 reads LNHNV; CDR2 reads YYDKDF (reference sequence). CDR3 DNA sequence: TGTGCCACCAGCAGAAAAACTGTGGGGGCTGGGGAGACCCAGTACTTC. Protein product: CATSRKTVGAGETQYF.

This chain connects TRBV19 to TRBJ1-5; unclear D gene. Deletions cut 7 bases from V and 9 bases from J, with 13 bases between. The CDR3 contains 12 residues. Germline lookup yields CDR1 LNHDA and CDR2 SQIVND (reference sequence). The CDR3 region is CASTPGVGPQHF. The CDR3 DNA sequence: TGTGCCAGTACCCCTGGGGTAGGGCCCCAGCATTTT.

The chain links TRBV7-2 to TRBJ2-2; either TRBD1 or TRBD2 may supply D (5 bases each). The CDR3 has 13 amino acids. Germline loops: CDR1 SGHTA, CDR2 FQGNSA. The V and J ends lost 4 bases and 10 bases respectively, with 13 bases between them. CDR3 sequence (DNA): TGTGCCAGCAGCTCCCCCGGGACCCCGGAGCTGTTTTTT. It yields the protein CASSSPGTPELFF.

V usage is TRBV9 and J usage is TRBJ2-1; TRBD2 matches at 12 bases. J lost 3 bases, V lost 0 bases, and 7 bases had no gene match. Germline V gene lookup returns CDR1 SGDLS and CDR2 YYNGEE. The CDR3 extends over 18 amino acids. The CDR3 sequence: CASSVDPLAGGIYNEQFF. Here the CDR3 DNA reads TGTGCCAGCAGCGTAGATCCCCTAGCGGGAGGGATCTACAATGAGCAGTTCTTC.

The genes are TRBV19 and TRBJ2-2, with 7 nucleotides matching TRBD2. V was clipped by 8 bases and J by 7 bases; unmatched bases: 13. The CDR3 has 15 residues. Germline lookup yields CDR1 LNHDA and CDR2 SQIVND (reference sequence). The CDR3 protein is CASGIAARGVGELFF. CDR3 DNA: TGTGCCAGTGGCATAGCGGCCCGGGGGGTCGGGGAGCTGTTTTTT.

This clone came up once. This rearrangement joins TRBV7-9 to TRBJ2-3; 8 bases align to TRBD1. V dropped 0 bases and J dropped 4; count of bases not matched to a gene: 0. The germline V gene has CDR1 SEHNR and CDR2 FQNEAQ (reference sequence). This CDR3 has 14 residues. In nucleotides, the CDR3 is TGTGCCAGCAGCTTAGCGGACAGGGCAGATACGCAGTATTTT. Translated: CASSLADRADTQYF.

This chain joins TRBV7-9 and TRBJ2-2, with D perhaps matching TRBD2 (6 bases). Between the trimmed V and J ends, which lost 5 bases and 3 bases, there was a span of 19 bases. This CDR3 has 17 amino acids. Germline lookup yields CDR1 SEHNR and CDR2 FQNEAQ (reference sequence). CDR3 sequence reads: CASSRGGDSRDTGELFF. For the CDR3, the DNA is TGTGCCAGCAGCAGAGGAGGGGACTCGCGGGACACCGGGGAGCTGTTTTTT.

The DNA for the CDR3 is TGTGCCAGCAGTGATTACATAGACAGGGGTTTGAATGGCTACACCTTC. Its translation: CASSDYIDRGLNGYTF. The V call is TRBV25-1, the J call TRBJ1-2, with 8 bases fitting TRBD1. Germline CDR1 MGHDK, CDR2 SYGVNS. After removal of 3 bases from V and 6 bases from J, the junction contained 12 bases not matched to a gene. The CDR3 length is 16 residues.

The rearrangement joins TRBV6-6 to TRBJ2-6; tentative D call: TRBD1 (6 bases). This CDR3 contains 14 residues. V lost 10 bases, J lost 1 base, and 11 bases lay in between. CDR1 is MNHNY, CDR2 SVGAGI, per germline (reference sequence). This CDR3 is CAITQGSGANVLTF. The CDR3 DNA reads TGTGCCATAACTCAGGGGTCTGGGGCCAACGTCCTGACTTTC.

The V call is TRBV5-1, the J call TRBJ2-7; D is unclear. The CDR3 has 14 amino acids. Germline CDR1 and CDR2: SGHRS and YFSETQ. V gave up 5 bases and J gave up 7 bases, with 19 bases separating them. The CDR3 is CASSTDTSGREQYF. Written as DNA, the CDR3 is TGCGCCAGCAGTACAGATACGAGTGGAAGGGAGCAGTACTTC.

The chain joins TRBV7-2 to TRBJ2-1, with 8 bases aligning to TRBD2. CDR1 is SGHTA and CDR2 is FQGNSA in the germline V gene. The J segment lost 10 bases and the V segment lost 3 bases, leaving 14 bases of the junction unmatched. This CDR3 spans 16 amino acids. The CDR3 DNA sequence: TGTGCCAGCAGCTTTCGCAGGGAGCAGCGGGGGCCGGAGCAGTTCTTC. Protein sequence: CASSFRREQRGPEQFF.

The gene calls are TRBV27 and TRBJ2-1, with D possibly matching TRBD2 (6 bases). The V gene's germline CDR1 is MNHEY and CDR2 SMNVEV (reference sequence). CDR3 size: 18 residues. V gave up 5 bases and J gave up 1 base, with 21 bases separating them. DNA for the CDR3: TGTGCCAGCAGTCCGGGACTGGCCCTGCTGAGATCCTACAATGAGCAGTTCTTC. Translation: CASSPGLALLRSYNEQFF.

The rearrangement joins TRBV30 to TRBJ1-2; TRBD1 aligns across 7 bases. Germline V gene sequence: CDR1 GTSNPN, CDR2 SVGIG (reference sequence). V dropped 0 bases and J dropped 8; count of bases not matched to a gene: 9. This CDR3 spans 14 amino acids. The CDR3 protein is CAWSVRGGGRGYTF. DNA of the CDR3: TGTGCCTGGAGTGTACGGGGAGGGGGCAGAGGCTACACCTTC.

V usage is TRBV7-2 and J usage is TRBJ2-3; D may be TRBD1 (6 bases). The CDR3 loop spans 15 amino acids. The ends were cut back, 4 bases at V and 0 bases at J, with 11 bases in the middle. Germline V CDR1 and CDR2: SGHTA, FQGNSA. The CDR3, as DNA: TGTGCCAGCAGCTCCAGGGGCCCGAGCACAGATACGCAGTATTTT. Translating gives CASSSRGPSTDTQYF.